The 11 T cell receptor beta chains listed next were all sequenced from one sample in a study of vaccination effects on CD4 cells after COVID-19. Cells that had been cultured for approximately eleven days were the source of isolated CD4+ T cells. For these receptors, no antigen is known. Sequencing was performed with immunoSEQ multiplex PCR; in TCRdb, only in-frame clones are kept and a portion is missing. The sample holds about 46,000 clones, roughly 72% seen once. Specimen: CD4+ T cells from PBMCs cultured without peptide, collected before COVID-19 vaccination. Source of these receptors: a human donor who had a prior SARS-CoV-2 infection.

The J gene is TRBJ2-5, the V gene TRBV7-2; TRBD1 is a possible D gene (6 bases). The length of the CDR3 is 14 residues. The V gene's germline CDR1 is SGHTA and CDR2 FQGNSA. V was clipped by 4 bases and J by 0 bases, with 9 bases between them. The DNA for the CDR3 is TGTGCCAGCAGCTACGACAGGTACCAAGAGACCCAGTACTTC. Amino acid sequence: CASSYDRYQETQYF.

V and J are TRBV27 and TRBJ2-2; 12 bases align to TRBD1. The germline CDR1 and CDR2 sequences are MNHEY and SMNVEV (reference sequence). The CDR3 contains 20 residues. The V segment lost 3 bases and the J segment 2 bases; nucleotides outside the gene matches: 13. The DNA for the CDR3 is TGTGCCAGCAGTTTCCGGCTCCGGGACAGGGGGCTTCTTAACACCGGGGAGCTGTTTTTT. Its translation is CASSFRLRDRGLLNTGELFF.

This clone was seen a few times. This sequence joins TRBV19 and TRBJ2-1; D is undetermined. Between the trimmed V and J ends, which lost 5 bases and 10 bases, there was a span of 15 bases. The length of the CDR3 is 13 residues. Germline-derived CDR1 and CDR2 are LNHDA and SQIVND (reference sequence). CDR3 nucleotides: TGTGCCAGTAGTCCCATAAGGCTAGGGGAGCAGTTCTTC. Translating gives CASSPIRLGEQFF.

V gene TRBV11-2 combines with J gene TRBJ2-1; 11 nucleotides match TRBD2. J gave up 5 bases and V 1 base, and 7 bases lay outside the gene matches. The CDR3 sequence is 17 residues long. CDR1 and CDR2 from the germline V gene are SGHAT and FQNNGV. CDR3 region: CASSLARTSGGHNEQFF. CDR3 DNA: TGTGCCAGCAGCTTAGCTCGAACTAGCGGGGGACACAATGAGCAGTTCTTC.

The chain has TRBV5-1 and TRBJ2-7; 9 bases match TRBD1. The CDR3 is 14 residues long. Germline CDR1 and CDR2: SGHRS and YFSETQ. With V trimmed by 9 bases and J by 2 bases, 9 bases remained unmatched. CDR3 protein: CATNSGTGTYEQYF. In DNA form, the CDR3 reads TGCGCCACCAACTCCGGGACAGGGACCTACGAGCAGTACTTC.

As regards this clone: Other nucleotide sequences from this sample produce the same CDR3. The chain employs TRBV2 and TRBJ2-7; D is unresolved. Between the trimmed V and J ends, which lost 4 bases and 3 bases, there was a span of 4 bases. The V gene's germline CDR1 is SNHLY and CDR2 FYNNEI. The CDR3 covers 11 residues. For the CDR3, the DNA is TGTGCCAGCAGTGGGCACTACGAGCAGTACTTC. Protein: CASSGHYEQYF.

This clone occurred a few times. The gene calls are TRBV5-4 and TRBJ2-2; D might be TRBD2 (6 bases). V gave up 1 base and J gave up 4 bases, with 11 bases separating them. Germline-derived CDR1 and CDR2 are SGHNT and YYREEE (reference sequence). The CDR3 is 15 residues long. CDR3 in DNA: TGTGCCAGCAGCTTGACGGGAGCTGGCACCGGGGAGCTGTTTTTT. This codes for CASSLTGAGTGELFF.

V is TRBV5-5 and J is TRBJ2-5; no clear D. Per germline, CDR1 SGHKS and CDR2 YYEKEE (reference sequence). Trimming took off 1 base at V and 1 base at J, with 8 bases between the two ends. CDR3 length: 14 residues. The CDR3 region is CASSLRLGQETQYF. The CDR3 coding sequence is TGTGCCAGCAGCTTGAGGCTAGGCCAAGAGACCCAGTACTTC.

The chain has TRBV7-2 and TRBJ2-3, with 9 bases matching TRBD2. Trimming removed 0 bases from V and 5 bases from J; junction bases left unmatched: 6. Germline assignment: CDR1 SGHTA and CDR2 FQGNSA. This CDR3 is 16 amino acids long. For the CDR3, the DNA is TGTGCCAGCAGCTTAGCGCCTAGCGGGACGGGAGATACGCAGTATTTT. It translates to CASSLAPSGTGDTQYF.

This chain uses TRBV5-6 with TRBJ2-5; D is perhaps TRBD2 (7 bases). With 4 bases removed from V and 5 bases from J, the gap between germline ends came to 15 bases. The CDR3 extends over 14 amino acids. Germline V gene lookup returns CDR1 SGHDT and CDR2 YYEEEE. The CDR3 DNA reads as TGTGCCAGCAGCCAAGGGGGGGGCGGGGAGACCCAGTACTTC. Its translation is CASSQGGGGETQYF.

The chain combines TRBV4-3 with TRBJ2-2; 8 nucleotides line up with TRBD1. The CDR3 totals 13 residues. The V gene end was trimmed by 4 bases and the J gene end by 6 bases; junction bases not matched to a gene: 1. The germline V gene has CDR1 LGHNA and CDR2 YSLEER. The CDR3 protein is CASSPQGAGELFF. CDR3 nucleotides: TGCGCCAGCAGCCCACAGGGGGCCGGGGAGCTGTTTTTT.